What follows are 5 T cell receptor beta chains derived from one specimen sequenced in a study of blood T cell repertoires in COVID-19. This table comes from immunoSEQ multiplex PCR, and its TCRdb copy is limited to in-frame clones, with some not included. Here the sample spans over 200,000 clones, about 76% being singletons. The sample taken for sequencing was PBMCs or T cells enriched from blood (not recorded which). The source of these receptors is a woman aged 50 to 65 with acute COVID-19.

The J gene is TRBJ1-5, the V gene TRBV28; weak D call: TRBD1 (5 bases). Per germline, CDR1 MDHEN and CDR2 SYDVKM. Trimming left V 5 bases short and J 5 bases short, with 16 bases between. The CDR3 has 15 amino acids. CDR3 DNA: TGTGCCAGCAGTCCGTGGGGATCGGGGGATCAGCCCCAGCATTTT. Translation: CASSPWGSGDQPQHF.

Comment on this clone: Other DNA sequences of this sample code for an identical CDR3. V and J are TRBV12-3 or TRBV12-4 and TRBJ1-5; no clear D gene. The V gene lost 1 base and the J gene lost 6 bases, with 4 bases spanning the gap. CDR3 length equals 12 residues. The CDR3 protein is CASSLGGQPQHF. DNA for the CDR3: TGTGCCAGCAGTTTAGGAGGTCAGCCCCAGCATTTT.

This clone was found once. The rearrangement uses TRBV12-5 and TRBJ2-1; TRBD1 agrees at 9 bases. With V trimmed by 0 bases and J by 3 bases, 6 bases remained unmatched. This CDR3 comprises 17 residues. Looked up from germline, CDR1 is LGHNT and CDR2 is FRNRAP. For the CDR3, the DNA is TGTGCTAGTGGTTTGGTAATACAGGGGGCTTTCTACAATGAGCAGTTCTTC. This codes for CASGLVIQGAFYNEQFF.

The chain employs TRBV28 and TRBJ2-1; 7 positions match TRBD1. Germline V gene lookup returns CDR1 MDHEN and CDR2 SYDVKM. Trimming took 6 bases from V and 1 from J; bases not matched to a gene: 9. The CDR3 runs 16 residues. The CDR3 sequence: CASRETGTASYNEQFF. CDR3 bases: TGTGCCAGCAGAGAGACCGGGACAGCGTCCTACAATGAGCAGTTCTTC. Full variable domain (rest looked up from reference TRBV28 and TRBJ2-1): DVKVTQSSRYLVKRTGEKVFLECVQDMDHENMFWYRQDPGLGLRLIYFSYDVKMKEKGDIPEGYSVSREKKERFSLILESASTNQTSMYLCASRETGTASYNEQFFGPGTRLTVL.

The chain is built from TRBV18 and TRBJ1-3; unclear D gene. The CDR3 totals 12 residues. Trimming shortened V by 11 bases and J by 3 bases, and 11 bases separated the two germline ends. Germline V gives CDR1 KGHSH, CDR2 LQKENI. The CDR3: CAGTSGGNTIYF. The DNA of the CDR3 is TGTGCCGGCACCTCTGGTGGAAACACCATATATTTT.